This T cell receptor (beta chain) was captured by sequencing in a study of blood T cell repertoires in COVID-19. About the research overall: The study drew acute and convalescent COVID-19 samples from the United States, Italy and Spain. Nucleic acid was either cDNA or gDNA, and it came from T cells, B-cell-depleted T cells, or PBMCs.

In the original workflow: Reference gene primers were amplified, and this amplification served to estimate nucleated cell counts. Here immunoSEQ multiplex PCR was the method, and the copy in TCRdb shows in-frame clones only, minus some. For V, J and clone size, that table is used; D and trimming come from the DNA. The table lists hundreds of thousands of clones, around 84% of them singletons. The CDR3 totals 12 residues. Trimming at V came to 7 bases and at J to 6 bases, leaving 2 bases not matched to a gene. CDR1 and CDR2 from the germline V gene are LNHDA and SQIVND (reference sequence). Sequencing was done on a sample of peripheral blood. This receptor was identified in a man aged 30 to 39 with active or convalescent COVID-19. This chain links TRBV19 with TRBJ1-4; 7 bases align to TRBD1. CDR3 protein: CASKDRDEKLFF. As DNA, the CDR3 is TGTGCCAGTAAAGACAGGGATGAAAAACTGTTTTTT.